This T cell receptor beta chain was captured in a study of glioma-infiltrating T cells after dendritic cell vaccination. Study context: Glioblastoma patients came from Phase I and II dendritic cell vaccination trials. Between the early 2000s and the early 2010s, patients got autologous tumor lysate-pulsed dendritic cell vaccines. Study-level results: Patients with more pretreatment TILs had longer time to progression and survival.

In the case of this clone: Its matching antigen is unknown.

Assay used: immunoSEQ multiplex PCR; TCRdb lists only in-frame clones, some missing. The sample comprises 85,000 to 100,000 clones, approximately 75% of which are singletons, and 2% to 2.5% rests with the top ten. Time point given: after dendritic cell vaccination, including at tumor progression/relapse. The sequences come from blood, collected after dendritic cell vaccination. The clonotype was recovered from a human donor with glioblastoma.

The CDR3 sequence: CASSTGTGQGYTF. The CDR3 nucleotides read TGTGCCAGCTCAACAGGGACAGGGCAAGGCTACACCTTC. J is TRBJ1-2 and V is TRBV18, with TRBD1 matching 9 bases. Germline V gene sequence: CDR1 KGHSH, CDR2 LQKENI. This CDR3 region has 13 residues. V lost 5 bases, J lost 8 bases, and 6 bases stayed unmatched.